This TCR beta chain was identified in a study of T cells expressing NK-cell markers. On the study more broadly: With respect to HCMV, seven of the eight sequenced donors were seropositive, and one was seronegative.

On this clonotype: Its specificity is not known.

The CDR3 is 15 residues long. Germline V gene data show CDR1 as SGHVS and CDR2 as FNYEAQ. The authors generated TCR beta cDNA through 5'RACE template switching with UMIs. No DNA is given; TCRdb re-called the 5' RACE reads and lists each CDR3 protein once. This sample's table reports around 110,000 distinct CDR3 sequences. Findings of the study overall: NKG2C+ dominant clonotype frequencies in a handful of donors were about 1.0-7.5% of CD8+ T cells.

The sequenced sample was blood T cells: a sorted CD56 or NKG2C T cell subset, CD4+ or CD8+ T cells, or bulk PBMC T cells (not recorded which). The V and J genes are TRBV7-6 and TRBJ2-4. This clonotype originated in a woman between 18 and 70 years old in good health. The CDR3 loop is CASSLGLGGKNIQYF.